The rows below give T cell receptor beta chains drawn from one sample of a study of cytomegalovirus exposure and HLA in healthy donors. Some clones are missing from TCRdb's copy, which holds only in-frame ones; the method was immunoSEQ multiplex PCR. The sample lists 150,000 or so clones; roughly 80% were seen once. Sequencing used PBMCs. The receptors were sampled from a woman aged 35 to 49 in good health and CMV-seronegative. Both conserved end residues are part of each CDR3. The D gene is left open where the match is weak. For some rows the clone size is stated as once, few or many, or as a class when expanded; others skip it.

d_call clone_size j_call v_call cdr3_nt cdr3_aa
NA NA TRBJ1-1 TRBV11-2 TGTGCCAGCAGCACACAGACCCCGAACACTGAAGCTTTCTTT CASSTQTPNTEAFF
TRBD2 few TRBJ2-7 TRBV7-3 TGTGCCAGCAGCCCGAGGACTAGTCGGGATAACGAGCAGTACTTC CASSPRTSRDNEQYF
NA NA TRBJ2-2 TRBV6-6 TGTGCCACCAGGCATGAGGGAGAGAACACCGGGGAGCTGTTTTTT CATRHEGENTGELFF
NA once TRBJ1-2 TRBV5-1 TGCGCCAGCAGCTTGGAGATAGGGGCTGGCTACACCTTC CASSLEIGAGYTF
NA NA TRBJ1-4 TRBV5-4 TGTGCCAGCAGCCGCTCCCCAGGGGACTACGAAAAACTGTTTTTT CASSRSPGDYEKLFF
NA NA TRBJ1-3 TRBV6-1 TGTGCCAGCCAGATCTCTGGAAACACCATATATTTT CASQISGNTIYF
NA few TRBJ2-1 TRBV20-1 TGCAGTGCTAGGTCATACAATGAGCAGTTCTTC CSARSYNEQFF
TRBD2 NA TRBJ2-1 TRBV28 TGTGCCAGCACCCCGACTAGCGGGAGAAGGTACAATGAGCAGTTCTTC CASTPTSGRRYNEQFF
NA few TRBJ2-3 TRBV6-1 TGTGCCAGCAGTCTACAGGCCACAGATACGCAGTATTTT CASSLQATDTQYF
TRBD1 NA TRBJ2-1 TRBV29-1 TGCAGCGTTCGTTTCGAGACAGGGGCCCACAATGAGCAGTTCTTC CSVRFETGAHNEQFF
TRBD2 NA TRBJ2-2 TRBV4-3 TGCGCCAGCAGCCAAGGGAGCGGGAGTAACACCGGGGAGCTGTTTTTT CASSQGSGSNTGELFF
NA NA TRBJ2-2 TRBV9 TGTGCCAGCAGCCCCTCTCCTGGGAACAGGGTAACCGGGGAGCTGTTTTTT CASSPSPGNRVTGELFF
TRBD1 few TRBJ2-1 TRBV2 TGTGCCAGTCAGGGGCGACAGGGTTCCTACAATGAGCAGTTCTTC CASQGRQGSYNEQFF
NA NA TRBJ2-3 TRBV7-2 TGTGCCAGCAGCCTTGGACTACCTAGCACAGATACGCAGTATTTT CASSLGLPSTDTQYF
TRBD1 NA TRBJ2-7 TRBV7-2 TGTGCCAGCAGCTTTCGGGACAGCGTCTACGAGCAGTACTTC CASSFRDSVYEQYF
NA NA TRBJ2-7 TRBV11-3 TGTGCCAGCAGCCCAAACAGCTACGAGCAGTACTTC CASSPNSYEQYF
NA NA TRBJ1-2 TRBV5-5 TGTGCCAGCAGTCAGGCGGGGGACTATGGCTACACCTTC CASSQAGDYGYTF
TRBD1 NA TRBJ2-4 TRBV5-6 TGTGCCAGCAGCTTGGGTGGGACAGGGGACATTCAGTACTTC CASSLGGTGDIQYF
TRBD1 NA TRBJ2-7 TRBV5-1 TGCGCCAGCAGGCGACAGGGTTTCTACGAGCAGTACTTC CASRRQGFYEQYF
TRBD2 NA TRBJ2-5 TRBV7-9 TGTGCCAGCAGCGAATCGGGACTAGGCAGGCATCAAGAGACCCAGTACTTC CASSESGLGRHQETQYF
NA once TRBJ1-2 TRBV28 TGTGCCAGCAGTCTGGGCCCGGGACACGGATATGGCTACACCTTC CASSLGPGHGYGYTF
NA NA TRBJ1-1 TRBV9 TGTGCCAGCAGCGTGGTACAGGGTGCTGAAGCTTTCTTT CASSVVQGAEAFF
NA NA TRBJ1-4 TRBV28 TGTGCCAGCAGTGGGGGGGTAACTAATGAAAAACTGTTTTTT CASSGGVTNEKLFF
TRBD1 few TRBJ2-7 TRBV27 TGTGCCAGCAGTTTAGGGACAGGGCCCTACGAGCAGTACTTC CASSLGTGPYEQYF
NA NA TRBJ1-2 TRBV27 TGTGCCAGCAGTCGAACCCGCGAGGCTAACTATGGCTACACCTTC CASSRTREANYGYTF
TRBD1 NA TRBJ1-1 TRBV5-1 TGCGCCAGCAGCGAGTCCCGGGACAGGGCTCGGGCTTTCTTT CASSESRDRARAFF
NA NA TRBJ2-5 TRBV5-1 TGCGCCAGCAGACCTGGGACTTTGATCCAAGAGACCCAGTACTTC CASRPGTLIQETQYF
TRBD1 NA TRBJ2-2 TRBV15 TGTGCCACCAGCAGAGAAAGAGGACAGGGGATGCCCGGGGAGCTGTTTTTT CATSRERGQGMPGELFF
NA NA TRBJ2-7 TRBV2 TGTGCCAGCAGGGGTGGACAGTCGAACGAGCAGTACTTC CASRGGQSNEQYF
NA NA TRBJ1-1 TRBV28 TGTGCCAGCAGACCAATACGGGGGTTGCTCTCTGAAGCTTTCTTT CASRPIRGLLSEAFF
TRBD1 NA TRBJ1-1 TRBV6-5 TGTGCCAGCAGTTCCCCGCGACAGGGGGCCGCTGAAGCTTTCTTT CASSSPRQGAAEAFF
NA once TRBJ1-2 TRBV7-2 TGTGTCAGCAGCTTAGGCAGGGTGGCCTATGGCTACACCTTC CVSSLGRVAYGYTF
NA NA TRBJ2-1 TRBV18 TGTGCCAGCTCACCACAGGGGTCGTACAATGAGCAGTTCTTC CASSPQGSYNEQFF
NA NA TRBJ2-5 TRBV5-1 TGCGCCACCGCTATCATGGGGCTGGGTGAGACCCAGTACTTC CATAIMGLGETQYF
TRBD1 few TRBJ1-1 TRBV5-1 TGCGCCAGCAGCTTACAGGGGACTGAAGCTTTCTTT CASSLQGTEAFF
NA NA TRBJ1-2 TRBV28 TGTGCCACGGGAAAATCTAACTATGGCTACACCTTC CATGKSNYGYTF